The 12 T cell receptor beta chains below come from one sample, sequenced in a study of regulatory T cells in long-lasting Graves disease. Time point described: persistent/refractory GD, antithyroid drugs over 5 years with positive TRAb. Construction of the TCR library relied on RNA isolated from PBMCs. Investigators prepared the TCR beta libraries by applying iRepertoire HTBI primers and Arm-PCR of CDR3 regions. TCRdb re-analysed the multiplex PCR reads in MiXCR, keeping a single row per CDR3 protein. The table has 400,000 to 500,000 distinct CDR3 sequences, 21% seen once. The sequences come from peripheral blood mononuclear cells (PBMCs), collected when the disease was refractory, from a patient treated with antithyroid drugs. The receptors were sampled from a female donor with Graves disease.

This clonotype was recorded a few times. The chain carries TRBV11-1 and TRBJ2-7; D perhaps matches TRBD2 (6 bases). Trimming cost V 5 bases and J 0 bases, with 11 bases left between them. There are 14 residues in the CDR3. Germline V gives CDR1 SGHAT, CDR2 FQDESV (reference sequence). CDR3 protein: CASSGPGASYEQYF. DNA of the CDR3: TGTGCCAGCAGCGGACCGGGAGCCTCCTACGAGCAGTACTTC.

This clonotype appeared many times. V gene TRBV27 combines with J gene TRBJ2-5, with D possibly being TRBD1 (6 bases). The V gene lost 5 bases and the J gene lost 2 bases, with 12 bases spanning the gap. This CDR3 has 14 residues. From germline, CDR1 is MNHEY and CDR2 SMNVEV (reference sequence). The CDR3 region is CASSVLGAQETQYF. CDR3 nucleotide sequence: TGTGCCAGCAGTGTGTTGGGGGCTCAAGAGACCCAGTACTTC.

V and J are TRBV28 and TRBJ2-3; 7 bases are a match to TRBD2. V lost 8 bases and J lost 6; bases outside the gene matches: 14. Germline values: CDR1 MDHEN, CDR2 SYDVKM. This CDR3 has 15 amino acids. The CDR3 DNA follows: TGTGCCAGCTCCACTGGGGGGAGGGCCTCTGATACGCAGTATTTT. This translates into CASSTGGRASDTQYF.

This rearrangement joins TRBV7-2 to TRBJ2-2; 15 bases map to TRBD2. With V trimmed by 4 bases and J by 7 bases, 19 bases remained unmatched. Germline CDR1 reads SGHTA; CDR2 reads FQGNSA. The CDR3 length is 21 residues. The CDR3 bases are TGTGCCAGCAGCTACCCTCGGACTAGCGGGAGGGCCTTTATCGGTGTCGGGGAGCTGTTTTTT. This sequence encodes CASSYPRTSGRAFIGVGELFF.

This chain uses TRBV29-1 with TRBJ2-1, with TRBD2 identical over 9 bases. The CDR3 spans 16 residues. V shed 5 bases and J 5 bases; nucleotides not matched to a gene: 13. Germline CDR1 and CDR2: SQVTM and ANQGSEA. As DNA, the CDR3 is TGCAGCGTTCAGCTCCACGGACTAGCGCGAGACAATGAGCAGTTCTTC. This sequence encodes CSVQLHGLARDNEQFF.

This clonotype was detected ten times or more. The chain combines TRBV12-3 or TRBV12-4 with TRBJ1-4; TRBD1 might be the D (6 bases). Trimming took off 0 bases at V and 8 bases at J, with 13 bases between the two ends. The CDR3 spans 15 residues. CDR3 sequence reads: CASSLAGGRGEKLFF. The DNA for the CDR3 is TGTGCCAGCAGTTTAGCAGGGGGGAGAGGCGAAAAACTGTTTTTT.

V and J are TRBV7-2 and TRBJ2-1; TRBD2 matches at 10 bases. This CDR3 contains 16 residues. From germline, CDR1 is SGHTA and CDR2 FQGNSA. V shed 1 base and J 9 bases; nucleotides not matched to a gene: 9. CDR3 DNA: TGTGCCAGCAGCTTAGTGCTTAGCGGGAGGCTGGGTGAGCAGTTCTTC. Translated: CASSLVLSGRLGEQFF.

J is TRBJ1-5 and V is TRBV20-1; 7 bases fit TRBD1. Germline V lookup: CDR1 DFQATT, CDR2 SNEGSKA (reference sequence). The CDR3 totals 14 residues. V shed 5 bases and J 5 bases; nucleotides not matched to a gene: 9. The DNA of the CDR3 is TGCAGTGCTTATGGGACAGTGAGAGATCAGCCCCAGCATTTT. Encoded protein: CSAYGTVRDQPQHF.

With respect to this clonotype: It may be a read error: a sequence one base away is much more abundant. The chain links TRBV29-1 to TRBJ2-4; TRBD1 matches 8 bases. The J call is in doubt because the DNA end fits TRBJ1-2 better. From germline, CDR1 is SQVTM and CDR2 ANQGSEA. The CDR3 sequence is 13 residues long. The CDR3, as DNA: TGCGGCGTGGCCCGGGACAGGTTCTATGGCTACACCTTC. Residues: CGVARDRFYGYTF.

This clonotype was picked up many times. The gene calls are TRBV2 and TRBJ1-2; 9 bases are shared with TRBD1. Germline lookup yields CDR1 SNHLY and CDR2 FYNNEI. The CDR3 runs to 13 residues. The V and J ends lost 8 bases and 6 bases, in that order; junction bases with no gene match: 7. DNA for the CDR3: TGTGCCAGCCCGTTGGACAGGGGCAATGGCTACACCTTC. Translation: CASPLDRGNGYTF.

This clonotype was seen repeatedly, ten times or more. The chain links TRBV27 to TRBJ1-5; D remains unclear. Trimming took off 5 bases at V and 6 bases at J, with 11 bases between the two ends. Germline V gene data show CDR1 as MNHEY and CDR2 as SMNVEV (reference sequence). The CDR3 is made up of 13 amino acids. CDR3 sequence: CASSPGEGQPQHF. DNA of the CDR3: TGTGCCAGCAGTCCCGGGGAGGGTCAGCCCCAGCATTTT.

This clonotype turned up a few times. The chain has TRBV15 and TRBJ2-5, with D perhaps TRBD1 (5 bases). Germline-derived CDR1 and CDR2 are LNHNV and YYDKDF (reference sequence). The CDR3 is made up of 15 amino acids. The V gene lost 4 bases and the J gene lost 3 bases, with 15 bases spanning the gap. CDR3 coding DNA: TGTGCCACCAGCAAGAACCTGGACACCAAAGAGACCCAGTACTTC. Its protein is CATSKNLDTKETQYF.